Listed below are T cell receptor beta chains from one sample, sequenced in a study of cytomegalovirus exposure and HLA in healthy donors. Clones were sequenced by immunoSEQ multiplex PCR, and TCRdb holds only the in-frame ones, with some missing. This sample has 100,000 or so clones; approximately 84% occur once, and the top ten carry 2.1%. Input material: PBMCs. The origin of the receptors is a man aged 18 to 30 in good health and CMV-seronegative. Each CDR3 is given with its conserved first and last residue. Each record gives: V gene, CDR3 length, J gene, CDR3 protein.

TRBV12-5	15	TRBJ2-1	CASGTPGQSFNEQFF
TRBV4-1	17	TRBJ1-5	CASSQAPGPPSNQPQHF
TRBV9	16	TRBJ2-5	CASSSRSGQGLVTQYF
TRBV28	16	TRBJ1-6	CASRSGTGLYNSPLHF
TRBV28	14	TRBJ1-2	CASSPYSGAGGYTF
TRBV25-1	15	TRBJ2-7	CASSSESRGSYEQYF
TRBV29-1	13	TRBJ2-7	CSVYRDREYEQYF
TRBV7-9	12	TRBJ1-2	CASSLFRVGYTF
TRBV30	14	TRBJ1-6	CAWSGRTDNSPLHF
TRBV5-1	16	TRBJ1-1	CASSWKMGQGNTEAFF
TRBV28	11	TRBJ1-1	CASSLLGRGVF
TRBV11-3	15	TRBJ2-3	CASSLDRLNSDTQYF
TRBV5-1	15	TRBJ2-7	CASSPGQGISYEQYF
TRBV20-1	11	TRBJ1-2	CSAGQGDGYTF
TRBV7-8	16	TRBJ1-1	CASSLDRVYKNTEAFF
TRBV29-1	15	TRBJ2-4	CSVEGWAKDANIQYF
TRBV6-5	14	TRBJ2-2	CASRSWAGTGELFF
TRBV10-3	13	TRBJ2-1	CAIAESSYNEQFF
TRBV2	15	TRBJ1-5	CASRWEGTRNQPQHF
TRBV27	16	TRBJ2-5	CASSPNLDRFQETQYF
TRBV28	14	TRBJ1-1	CASSGQSRNTEAFF
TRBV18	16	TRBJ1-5	CASSPRVAQGNQPQHF
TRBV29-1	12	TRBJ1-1	CSVKDSFEGFFF
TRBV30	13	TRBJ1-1	CAWSVRRDTEAFF
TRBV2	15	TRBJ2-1	CATASGTGSHNEQFF
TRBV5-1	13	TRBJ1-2	CASGSYTVGGYTF
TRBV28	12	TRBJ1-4	CASSLLGRGRAF
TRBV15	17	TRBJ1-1	CATSREWSGKENTEAFF
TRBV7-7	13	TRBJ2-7	CASSLALAGEQYF
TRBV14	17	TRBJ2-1	CASSQEWGGHDLNEQFF
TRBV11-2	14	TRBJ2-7	CASSLEGTPGTGNF
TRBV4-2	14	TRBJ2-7	CASSQVGRSYEQYF
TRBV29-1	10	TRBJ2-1	CSVDSNEQFF